These T cell receptor beta chains were read from a single sample in a study of technical replicates of blood from a few donors. The method was immunoSEQ multiplex PCR; TCRdb's version includes in-frame clones alone and lacks a portion of them. Here the sample spans tens of thousands of clones, around 95% being singletons. Sequenced: T cells isolated from PBMCs. These receptors were collected from a human donor in good health. Each CDR3 is given with its conserved first and last residue. The order of the fields is V gene, D gene, J gene, clone size, CDR3 DNA, CDR3 protein. The D gene is left open where the match is weak. Size values are once, few and many counts, or a class for expanded clones, and some rows have none.

v_gene: TRBV19; d_gene: TRBD1; j_gene: TRBJ1-4; abundance: NA; CDR3nt: TGTGCCAGTAGTCGGACAGGGAGTAATGAAAAACTGTTTTTT; CDR3aa: CASSRTGSNEKLFF
v_gene: TRBV29-1; d_gene: NA; j_gene: TRBJ2-5; abundance: NA; CDR3nt: TGCAGCGTATTTAGCGGTTCTACTCAAGAGACCCAGTACTTC; CDR3aa: CSVFSGSTQETQYF
v_gene: TRBV5-1; d_gene: NA; j_gene: TRBJ1-1; abundance: NA; CDR3nt: TGCGCCAGCAGCTTGGGGGTCGGGGGGCAGGACACTGAAGCTTTCTTT; CDR3aa: CASSLGVGGQDTEAFF
v_gene: TRBV5-1; d_gene: NA; j_gene: TRBJ2-3; abundance: NA; CDR3nt: TGCGCCAGCAGCTTAGCCTCTAGCGACTCTACGCAGTATTTT; CDR3aa: CASSLASSDSTQYF
v_gene: TRBV6-5; d_gene: NA; j_gene: TRBJ1-1; abundance: NA; CDR3nt: TGTGCCAGCAGTTACAGGAGGATGAACACTGAAGCTTTCTTT; CDR3aa: CASSYRRMNTEAFF
v_gene: TRBV4-1; d_gene: TRBD2; j_gene: TRBJ2-7; abundance: NA; CDR3nt: TGCGCCAGCAGCCTAAGACTAGCCGCCTCCTACGAGCAGTACTTC; CDR3aa: CASSLRLAASYEQYF
v_gene: TRBV7-8; d_gene: NA; j_gene: TRBJ1-3; abundance: NA; CDR3nt: TGTGCCAGCAGCTTCCAGGGGTTCCCTTCTTCTGGAAACACCATATATTTT; CDR3aa: CASSFQGFPSSGNTIYF
v_gene: TRBV5-1; d_gene: TRBD2; j_gene: TRBJ2-1; abundance: NA; CDR3nt: TGCGCCAGCAGCCCGACTAGCGGGAGTGGGGGTTATGAGCAGTTCTTC; CDR3aa: CASSPTSGSGGYEQFF
v_gene: TRBV2; d_gene: TRBD1; j_gene: TRBJ2-1; abundance: once; CDR3nt: TGTGCCAGCAGCGACCCGGGACAGGTCTACAATGAGCAGTTCTTC; CDR3aa: CASSDPGQVYNEQFF
v_gene: TRBV29-1; d_gene: NA; j_gene: TRBJ1-3; abundance: once; CDR3nt: TGCAGCGTTTTGGGCCTCGGGGACACCATATATTTT; CDR3aa: CSVLGLGDTIYF
v_gene: TRBV9; d_gene: NA; j_gene: TRBJ2-2; abundance: NA; CDR3nt: TGTGCCAGCAGGCGGGACACCGGGGAGCTGTTTTTT; CDR3aa: CASRRDTGELFF
v_gene: TRBV27; d_gene: TRBD1; j_gene: TRBJ2-1; abundance: NA; CDR3nt: TGTGCCAGCAGTATGCTGGGACAGTACAATGAGCAGTTCTTC; CDR3aa: CASSMLGQYNEQFF
v_gene: TRBV5-1; d_gene: TRBD2; j_gene: TRBJ2-2; abundance: few; CDR3nt: TGCGCCAGCAGCATCCTAGCGGGGGGTGACACCGGGGAGCTGTTTTTT; CDR3aa: CASSILAGGDTGELFF
v_gene: TRBV5-1; d_gene: TRBD1; j_gene: TRBJ1-1; abundance: NA; CDR3nt: TGCGCCAGCAGCACCGGGACAGGGGGCTGGAGCGACACTGAAGCTTTCTTT; CDR3aa: CASSTGTGGWSDTEAFF
v_gene: TRBV7-8; d_gene: NA; j_gene: TRBJ2-5; abundance: NA; CDR3nt: TGTGCCAGCAGCCGACCGAGAGACTTGGGAGAGACCCAGTACTTC; CDR3aa: CASSRPRDLGETQYF
v_gene: TRBV6-1; d_gene: NA; j_gene: TRBJ2-7; abundance: once; CDR3nt: TGTGCCAGCAACCACTTGACAGACTCCTACGAGCAGTACTTC; CDR3aa: CASNHLTDSYEQYF